Below, 7 T cell receptor beta chains from the same sample are listed, as sequenced in a study of vaccination and CD4 T cells after COVID-19. Stated treatment: approximately 10-day PBMC culture with coronavirus spike peptide pools or control peptides (ViraFEST assay). Cultured CD4+ T cell DNA was sequenced using the Oncomine TCR Beta short-read assay. TCRdb re-derived calls from the PCR reads in MiXCR, one entry per CDR3 protein. The sample includes about 17,000 distinct CDR3 sequences, around two fifths of them seen just once. These TCRs are of unknown antigen specificity. This specimen consisted of CD4+ T cells from blood, cultured in vitro, obtained before SARS-CoV-2 vaccination. All receptors come from a human donor who had recovered from COVID-19.

CDR3 sequence reads: CASTPGTGISNQPQHF. The DNA of the CDR3 is TGTGCCAGCACCCCAGGGACAGGGATTAGCAATCAGCCCCAGCATTTT. J is TRBJ1-5 and V is TRBV12-3 or TRBV12-4, with 9 bases that match TRBD1. V lost 7 bases and J lost 0; bases outside the gene matches: 7. The CDR3 loop spans 16 amino acids.

In its sample, this clonotype was seen a few times. The V call is TRBV15, the J call TRBJ1-6; no clear D. The CDR3 runs 15 residues. With 4 bases removed from V and 5 bases from J, the gap between germline ends came to 12 bases. CDR1 is LNHNV and CDR2 is YYDKDF in the germline V gene (reference sequence). The CDR3 region is CATSKRTVNNSPLHF. In DNA, the CDR3 is TGTGCCACCAGCAAAAGGACCGTCAATAATTCACCCCTCCACTTT.

This clonotype was found once. J is TRBJ2-3 and V is TRBV7-9; 9 bases agree with TRBD2. Per the germline V gene, CDR1 is SEHNR and CDR2 is FQNEAQ (reference sequence). This CDR3 contains 18 residues. V lost 2 bases to trimming and J lost 2 bases; unmatched junction nucleotides: 11. The CDR3: CASSLIRGSGGVTDTQYF. The CDR3 DNA sequence: TGTGCCAGCAGCTTAATTCGTGGTAGCGGGGGCGTCACAGATACGCAGTATTTT.

This clonotype appeared a few times. J is TRBJ2-1 and V is TRBV7-8; possible D gene TRBD1, 6 bases. Trimming removed 8 bases from V and 9 bases from J, with 20 bases in between. There are 14 residues in the CDR3. Per the germline V gene, CDR1 is SGHVS and CDR2 is FQNEAQ. The CDR3 spells CASVSAGEEGEQFF. CDR3 DNA sequence: TGTGCCAGCGTGTCGGCAGGGGAAGAAGGTGAGCAGTTCTTC.

This sequence joins TRBV7-2 and TRBJ2-5, with unresolved D. This CDR3 has 14 residues. Germline CDR1 and CDR2: SGHTA and FQGNSA. V was trimmed by 3 bases and J by 2 bases, leaving 10 bases between them. The CDR3 loop reads CASSFGSMQETQYF. The CDR3 DNA reads as TGTGCCAGCAGCTTCGGATCGATGCAAGAGACCCAGTACTTC.

The rearrangement links TRBV28 to TRBJ2-7; tentatively, D is TRBD1 (5 bases). Germline V gives CDR1 MDHEN, CDR2 SYDVKM. V lost 4 bases and J 6 bases, leaving 13 bases between the germline ends. This CDR3 contains 13 residues. The CDR3 region is CASSSTGLREQYF. CDR3 nucleotides: TGTGCCAGCAGTTCCACAGGTCTTCGCGAGCAGTACTTC. Full variable domain (rest looked up from reference TRBV28 and TRBJ2-7): DVKVTQSSRYLVKRTGEKVFLECVQDMDHENMFWYRQDPGLGLRLIYFSYDVKMKEKGDIPEGYSVSREKKERFSLILESASTNQTSMYLCASSSTGLREQYFGPGTRLTVT.

V gene TRBV28 combines with J gene TRBJ1-2; maybe TRBD1 (6 bases). The CDR3 contains 12 residues. Germline values: CDR1 MDHEN, CDR2 SYDVKM. V lost 10 bases, J lost 4 bases, and 13 bases lay in between. In DNA form, the CDR3 reads TGTGCCACGGGGGCGGGGTCCTATGGCTACACCTTC. Translating gives CATGAGSYGYTF.